The clone carrying this T cell receptor beta chain turned up a few times. What it binds is not known. These data are taken from a study of blood T cells in healthy people across ages. General study results and limits: In the absence of known donor CMV status, changes in expanded clonotypes were possibly confounded.

CDR3 length equals 15 residues. The V segment lost 0 bases and the J segment 3 bases; nucleotides outside the gene matches: 4. Germline-derived CDR1 and CDR2 are SGDLS and YYNGEE. Sample-barcoded 5' priming and a J-beta primer mix drove a second PCR of 7 to 11 cycles. Per-sample output comprised a minimum of 3 million paired-end reads containing CDR3. One entry per CDR3 protein results from TCRdb running MiXCR on the 5' RACE reads. The sample lists under 2,000,000 distinct CDR3 sequences, about 49% seen once, with around 2.1% in the top ten. The TCR was taken from a woman in her 40s in good health. The sequencing sample was made of blood. The chain couples TRBV9 to TRBJ2-3, with TRBD1 matching over 7 bases. The CDR3 sequence: CASSVATGDTDTQYF. Here the CDR3 DNA reads TGTGCCAGCAGCGTAGCCACAGGGGATACAGATACGCAGTATTTT.